The T cell receptor beta chain described here comes from a study of shared clonotypes between healthy human individuals (dated by TCRdb to 2020 to 2021). Study-level background: The cohort comprised a couple of women and a few men aged 18 to 49 years. For each donor, three plates each were used for CD4 naive and CD4 memory, two plates were used for CD8 naive, and one plate was used for CD8 memory. To estimate repertoire size and how much clonotype sharing occurs between individuals, the study deeply sequenced the blood TCR repertoires of several healthy adults. Libraries were prepared and TCR repertoires were sequenced by different laboratories using diverse techniques, in order to increase sequencing depth and limit assay-specific biases. Leukapheresis yielded between about 0.85 and 9 billion PBMCs per donor. The study at large found these results: Sharing across a few donors was observed for around 5% of naive CD4, under 4% of naive CD8, 2% to 2.5% of memory CD4, and roughly 0.4% of memory CD8 clonotypes. Naive subsets generally had larger estimated clonotype richness than memory subsets. Rarefaction of sorted-subset datasets indicated incomplete sequencing despite the large sequencing depth. Compared with non-shared clonotypes, clonotypes shared by all four sorted-subset donors had higher generation probabilities. Pairwise subsampling indicated that sequencing depth was expected to affect the degree of clonotype sharing among donors. Sampling was limited to blood, and TCR repertoires in tissue likely differ from TCR repertoires in blood. The genetic and exposure-history diversity represented was limited by the small number of donors.

CD8 naive samples were obtained by positive selection for CCR7 among CD45RO-negative cells, yielding a CD45RA+CCR7+ population from which TemRA cells were excluded. The donors were healthy, HIV-negative adults who had no recently reported acute infections or vaccinations. Every donor was a Caucasian adult living in Nashville, Tennessee, USA. Blood was obtained by leukapheresis, after which PBMCs were separated by Ficoll-Histopaque density gradient centrifugation and cryopreserved in liquid nitrogen vapor phase. Analytical flow cytometry was used to check the purity and quantity of every magnetically sorted T cell population. From each sorted fraction, genomic DNA was isolated and quantified by UV absorbance on a Nanodrop 2000c. TCR CDR3 regions were amplified from genomic DNA by multiplex PCR using the deep immunoSEQ assay. Extracted genomic DNA from each cell subset was spread evenly across all wells of several immunoSEQ 96-well plates, with each plate serving as a replicate. Each replicate PCR for sorted subsets received about 210 ng genomic DNA, equal to some 32,000 T cell genomes. The purified libraries were quantified using a Qubit 3.0 fluorometer, sized with a Bioanalyzer 2100, and then quantified again using the KAPA Library Quantification kit. Every immunoSEQ 96-well plate was sequenced on a separate single-read 150-cycle Illumina NextSeq 550 flow cell. Per the original workflow: Because the immunoSEQ output included only junctional sequences and no quality scores, the filtering could not be the same as the filtering used for full-length reads. Sequences were annotated with PyIR, a Python wrapper for IgBLAST v1.9, and V/J genes and CDR3 were assigned using IMGT germline references. Reads were filtered out if the reads had weak V/J assignments (E-value above 1e-6), no CDR3, stop codons, out-of-frame junctions, or ambiguous translated residues. V3J clonotypes were defined as sequences sharing the same inferred V gene, J gene, and CDR3 amino acid sequence. To compute the percentage overlap between repertoires, the number of shared unique clonotypes was divided by the size of the smaller repertoire. Richness of each repertoire was evaluated using RTK rarefaction, the Chao1 estimator, and Recon v2.1 estimates of unobserved clonotypes. For all TCRbeta clonotypes obtained by the gDNA method from a few donors, generation probabilities were computed with OLGA. Drawn from immuneACCESS, this table holds only the in-frame rearrangements with V and J called that TCRdb kept. Clones are partly lost; checked studies trace under half to an unresolved V gene and leave the rest unexplained. That table gives V, J and clone size, and the DNA gave D and trimming. The sample contains roughly 810,000 clones, around 96% of them found a single time. Less than 0.25% of the sample is taken by the ten largest.

CDR1 and CDR2, looked up from the germline V gene (reference sequence), are MNHEY and SMNVEV. The CDR3, cysteine through phenylalanine, is 13 amino acids long. The kept DNA is CDR3 alone, 39 bases in frame from the first base. V was cut back by 6 bases and J by 1 base, leaving a gap of 9 bases between them. In regard to this clone: Its target antigen remains unknown. No base qualities exist here, and no much larger clone lies one base off it.

Specimen: naive CD8+ T cells sorted from blood. The cell subset or site tag for this specimen amounts to: CD45RA+CCR7+. The sequence derives from a man aged 25-45 years in good health. Recombination connected TRBV27 to TRBJ1-1; the D gene is perhaps TRBD1, on 6 matching bases. The DNA sequence follows: TGTGCCAGCAGCGTGGGACAGAACACTGAAGCTTTCTTT. This yields the protein CASSVGQNTEAFF.